Below are 9 T cell receptor beta chains sequenced from a single sample in a study of blood T cell repertoires in COVID-19. Repertoires were generated with immunoSEQ multiplex PCR, while TCRdb's copy carries only in-frame clones and drops some. The sample records hundreds of thousands of clones, about 89% being singletons. The sequencing input was peripheral blood. The source of these receptors is a woman in her forties or fifties with COVID-19, enrolled during active disease.

The chain combines TRBV6-2 or TRBV6-3 with TRBJ2-1; D is undetermined. The germline V gene encodes CDR1 MNHEY and CDR2 SVGEGT. Trimming removed 2 bases from V and 3 bases from J, with 8 bases in between. This CDR3 is 14 amino acids long. The CDR3, as DNA: TGTGCCAGCAGTTACGGTACGGGCTACAATGAGCAGTTCTTC. Translating it yields CASSYGTGYNEQFF.

The chain has TRBV2 and TRBJ2-1; 9 positions match TRBD1. V dropped 6 bases and J dropped 4; count of bases not matched to a gene: 4. The CDR3 is 14 amino acids. The germline V gene has CDR1 SNHLY and CDR2 FYNNEI. The CDR3 protein is CASSTGTGYNEQFF. As DNA, the CDR3 is TGTGCCAGCAGCACCGGGACAGGGTACAATGAGCAGTTCTTC.

The chain uses TRBV2 and TRBJ2-6; unclear D gene. The CDR3 consists of 15 residues. The germline CDR1 and CDR2 sequences are SNHLY and FYNNEI. V was cut by 6 bases and J by 0 bases, with 9 bases left in between. The CDR3 DNA sequence: TGTGCCAGCAGCGATCGCGGCTCTGGGGCCAACGTCCTGACTTTC. Amino acids: CASSDRGSGANVLTF.

The J gene is TRBJ2-1, the V gene TRBV2; 8 bases align to TRBD2. The CDR3 is 13 residues long. Germline CDR1 and CDR2: SNHLY and FYNNEI. Germline trimming cut 8 bases from V and 2 bases from J; bases unmatched to any gene: 2. CDR3 region: CASQAGAYNEQFF. In DNA, the CDR3 is TGTGCCAGCCAAGCGGGAGCCTACAATGAGCAGTTCTTC. The variable domain in full, with the rest retrieved from reference TRBV2 and TRBJ2-1, is EPEVTQTPSHQVTQMGQEVILRCVPISNHLYFYWYRQILGQKVEFLVSFYNNEISEKSEIFDDQFSVERPDGSNFTLKIRSTKLEDSAMYFCASQAGAYNEQFFGPGTRLTVL.

V and J are TRBV2 and TRBJ1-5; 9 bases agree with TRBD1. In germline, CDR1 is SNHLY, CDR2 FYNNEI. The J segment lost 4 bases and the V segment lost 8 bases, leaving 0 bases of the junction unmatched. This CDR3 spans 12 amino acids. As DNA, the CDR3 is TGTGCCAGCGACAGGGGGAATCAGCCCCAGCATTTT. This codes for CASDRGNQPQHF.

The rearrangement links TRBV30 to TRBJ2-1, with 7 bases lining up with TRBD2. Germline CDR1 GTSNPN, CDR2 SVGIG (reference sequence). The CDR3 covers 14 residues. Trimming took 2 bases from V and 9 from J; bases not matched to a gene: 10. The CDR3 reads CAWSYGLGRSEQFF. The CDR3, as DNA: TGTGCCTGGAGTTATGGACTAGGAAGGAGTGAGCAGTTCTTC.

This clone was seen once. This chain connects TRBV29-1 to TRBJ2-1, with 9 bases lining up with TRBD2. This CDR3 region has 12 residues. With V trimmed by 6 bases and J by 9 bases, 6 bases remained unmatched. Looked up from germline, CDR1 is SQVTM and CDR2 is ANQGSEA. For the CDR3, the DNA is TGCAGCGTCGTTAGCGGGAGAAGTGAGCAGTTCTTC. Amino acids: CSVVSGRSEQFF.

The chain carries TRBV2 and TRBJ2-5; possible D gene TRBD2, 7 bases. Per the germline V gene, CDR1 is SNHLY and CDR2 is FYNNEI. V lost 6 bases to trimming and J lost 5 bases, with 16 bases between them. This CDR3 has 14 amino acids. CDR3 loop: CASRTGGRGETQYF. In DNA form, the CDR3 reads TGTGCCAGCAGGACGGGGGGCCGGGGCGAGACCCAGTACTTC.

The CDR3 sequence: CASSLLQSGGFRGNTGELFF. The CDR3 nucleotides read TGTGCCAGCTCACTACTTCAAAGCGGTGGTTTCAGGGGTAACACCGGGGAGCTGTTTTTT. The chain couples TRBV18 to TRBJ2-2; D might be TRBD1 (6 bases). Trimming stripped 4 bases from V and 2 bases from J, with 26 bases between. The CDR3 extends over 20 amino acids. The germline CDR1 and CDR2 sequences are KGHSH and LQKENI.